This T cell receptor beta chain is from a study of T cell repertoires in cytomegalovirus infection. Study-level findings and limits: Public TCR beta family frequency separated CMV-and-HLA carriers, including in an independent cohort.

Germline V CDR1 and CDR2: MNHGY, SAAAGT. V was pared by 8 bases and J by 0 bases, with 14 bases between. This CDR3 is built from 15 residues. Using its own MiXCR run on the reads, TCRdb lists one record per CDR3 protein. The sample records 300,000 to 400,000 distinct CDR3 sequences, roughly 28% being singletons. On this clonotype itself: Its antigen is not known.

This chain uses TRBV6-8 with TRBJ1-3, with D possibly matching TRBD1 (6 bases). The sequencing used cultured PBMCs, collected from culture after CMV antigen stimulation. The sequence was collected from a human donor in good health (CMV status not recorded). Some clones in this sample may be carry-over from other donors' samples. The CDR3 coding sequence is TGTGCCAGCCCGCGGGGCAGGGGCTCTGGAAACACCATATATTTT. This translates into CASPRGRGSGNTIYF.